The clone carrying this T cell receptor (beta chain) was seen at least ten times. Its antigen is not identified. These data originate in a study of human T cells and chemical hapten exposure. Study information: Patients additionally received therapeutic doses of diphenylcyclopropenone on the scalp once a week, and this continued throughout the roughly 25-week study. Slight volume differences across pooled libraries mainly accounted for varying per-sample TCR yields. Study results and caveats: Expanded TCR sets contained significantly more large CDR3 similarity clusters than controls.

TCRdb redid the calling of the RACE reads with MiXCR, one entry per CDR3 protein. This sample has tens of thousands of distinct CDR3 sequences; approximately 10% occur once, and the top ten carry 6.8%. Germline CDR1 reads SGHRS; CDR2 reads YFSETQ. CDR3 length: 17 residues. The germline V and J ends were trimmed by 0 bases and 3 bases, with 19 bases remaining between them. Time point described: patch test 2, 6 weeks after DPC sensitization. Treatment reported: therapeutic diphenylcyclopropenone sensitization with weekly scalp DPC. This chain uses TRBV5-1 with TRBJ2-7, with D perhaps TRBD1 or TRBD2 (6 bases each). The receptor was isolated from a woman aged 50 to 60 with alopecia areata. Some clones in this sample may be carry-over from other donors' samples. Specimen: whole blood, collected in connection with sensitization to the hapten diphenylcyclopropenone (DPC). This CDR3 reads CASSLGEGEVIYYEQYF. DNA of the CDR3: TGCGCCAGCAGCTTGGGAGAGGGGGAGGTCATTTACTACGAGCAGTACTTC.